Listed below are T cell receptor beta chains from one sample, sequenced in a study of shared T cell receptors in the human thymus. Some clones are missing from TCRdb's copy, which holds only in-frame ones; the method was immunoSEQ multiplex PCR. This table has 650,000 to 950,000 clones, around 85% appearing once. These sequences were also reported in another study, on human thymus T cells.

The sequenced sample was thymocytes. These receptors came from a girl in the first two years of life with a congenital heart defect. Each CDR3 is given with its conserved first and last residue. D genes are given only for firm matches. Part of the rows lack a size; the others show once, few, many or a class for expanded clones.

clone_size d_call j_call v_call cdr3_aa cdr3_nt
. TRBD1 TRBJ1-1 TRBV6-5 CASSYYRGPVGTEAFF TGTGCCAGCAGTTACTACAGGGGGCCTGTGGGCACTGAAGCTTTCTTT
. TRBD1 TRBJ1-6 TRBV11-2 CASSFRDRFDSPLHF TGTGCCAGCAGCTTTAGGGACAGGTTCGATTCACCCCTCCACTTT
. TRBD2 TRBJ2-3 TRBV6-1 CASRGGPYSTDTQYF TGTGCCAGCCGCGGGGGTCCCTATAGCACAGATACGCAGTATTTT
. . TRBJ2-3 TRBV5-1 CASSQRQAKDTQYF TGCGCCAGCAGCCAGAGACAGGCAAAAGATACGCAGTATTTT
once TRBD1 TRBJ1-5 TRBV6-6 CASSHPSGQGNQPQHF TGTGCCAGCAGTCATCCCTCCGGACAGGGGAATCAGCCCCAGCATTTT
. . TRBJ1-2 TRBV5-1 CASSLVDSYNYGYTF TGCGCCAGCAGCTTGGTGGACAGTTATAACTATGGCTACACCTTC
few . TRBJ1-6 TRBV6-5 CASSYTTESPLHF TGTGCCAGCAGTTACACGACAGAATCACCCCTCCACTTT
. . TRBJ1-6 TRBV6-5 CASSYSQGHNNSPLHF TGTGCCAGCAGTTACTCACAGGGACACAATAATTCACCCCTCCACTTT
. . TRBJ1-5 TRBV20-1 CSASSGQPQHF TGCAGTGCTAGTTCGGGACAGCCCCAGCATTTT
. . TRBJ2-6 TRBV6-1 CASSGQPVRDCRSGANVLTF TGTGCCAGCAGTGGCCAGCCAGTTAGGGACTGCAGATCTGGGGCCAACGTCCTGACTTTC
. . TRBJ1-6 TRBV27 CASSSPGQYNSPLHF TGTGCCAGCAGTTCACCGGGACAATATAATTCACCCCTCCACTTT
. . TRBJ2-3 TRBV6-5 CASHGHRSTDTQYF TGTGCCAGCCACGGACACAGGAGCACAGATACGCAGTATTTT
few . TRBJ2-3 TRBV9 CASSVVEQEPEDTQYF TGTGCCAGCAGCGTAGTGGAACAGGAACCTGAGGATACGCAGTATTTT
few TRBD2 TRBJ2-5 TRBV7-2 CASSLVASGGAEETQYF TGTGCCAGCAGCTTAGTGGCTAGCGGGGGGGCGGAAGAGACCCAGTACTTC
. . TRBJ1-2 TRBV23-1 CASRTQGNRTYGYTF TGCGCCAGCAGGACTCAGGGGAATCGCACCTATGGCTACACCTTC
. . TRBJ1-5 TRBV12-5 CASGSDISNQPQHF TGTGCTAGTGGTTCGGACATTAGCAATCAGCCCCAGCATTTT
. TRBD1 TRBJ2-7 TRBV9 CASSVGQEGVWSSYEQYF TGTGCCAGCAGCGTCGGACAGGAAGGGGTGTGGAGCTCCTACGAGCAGTACTTC